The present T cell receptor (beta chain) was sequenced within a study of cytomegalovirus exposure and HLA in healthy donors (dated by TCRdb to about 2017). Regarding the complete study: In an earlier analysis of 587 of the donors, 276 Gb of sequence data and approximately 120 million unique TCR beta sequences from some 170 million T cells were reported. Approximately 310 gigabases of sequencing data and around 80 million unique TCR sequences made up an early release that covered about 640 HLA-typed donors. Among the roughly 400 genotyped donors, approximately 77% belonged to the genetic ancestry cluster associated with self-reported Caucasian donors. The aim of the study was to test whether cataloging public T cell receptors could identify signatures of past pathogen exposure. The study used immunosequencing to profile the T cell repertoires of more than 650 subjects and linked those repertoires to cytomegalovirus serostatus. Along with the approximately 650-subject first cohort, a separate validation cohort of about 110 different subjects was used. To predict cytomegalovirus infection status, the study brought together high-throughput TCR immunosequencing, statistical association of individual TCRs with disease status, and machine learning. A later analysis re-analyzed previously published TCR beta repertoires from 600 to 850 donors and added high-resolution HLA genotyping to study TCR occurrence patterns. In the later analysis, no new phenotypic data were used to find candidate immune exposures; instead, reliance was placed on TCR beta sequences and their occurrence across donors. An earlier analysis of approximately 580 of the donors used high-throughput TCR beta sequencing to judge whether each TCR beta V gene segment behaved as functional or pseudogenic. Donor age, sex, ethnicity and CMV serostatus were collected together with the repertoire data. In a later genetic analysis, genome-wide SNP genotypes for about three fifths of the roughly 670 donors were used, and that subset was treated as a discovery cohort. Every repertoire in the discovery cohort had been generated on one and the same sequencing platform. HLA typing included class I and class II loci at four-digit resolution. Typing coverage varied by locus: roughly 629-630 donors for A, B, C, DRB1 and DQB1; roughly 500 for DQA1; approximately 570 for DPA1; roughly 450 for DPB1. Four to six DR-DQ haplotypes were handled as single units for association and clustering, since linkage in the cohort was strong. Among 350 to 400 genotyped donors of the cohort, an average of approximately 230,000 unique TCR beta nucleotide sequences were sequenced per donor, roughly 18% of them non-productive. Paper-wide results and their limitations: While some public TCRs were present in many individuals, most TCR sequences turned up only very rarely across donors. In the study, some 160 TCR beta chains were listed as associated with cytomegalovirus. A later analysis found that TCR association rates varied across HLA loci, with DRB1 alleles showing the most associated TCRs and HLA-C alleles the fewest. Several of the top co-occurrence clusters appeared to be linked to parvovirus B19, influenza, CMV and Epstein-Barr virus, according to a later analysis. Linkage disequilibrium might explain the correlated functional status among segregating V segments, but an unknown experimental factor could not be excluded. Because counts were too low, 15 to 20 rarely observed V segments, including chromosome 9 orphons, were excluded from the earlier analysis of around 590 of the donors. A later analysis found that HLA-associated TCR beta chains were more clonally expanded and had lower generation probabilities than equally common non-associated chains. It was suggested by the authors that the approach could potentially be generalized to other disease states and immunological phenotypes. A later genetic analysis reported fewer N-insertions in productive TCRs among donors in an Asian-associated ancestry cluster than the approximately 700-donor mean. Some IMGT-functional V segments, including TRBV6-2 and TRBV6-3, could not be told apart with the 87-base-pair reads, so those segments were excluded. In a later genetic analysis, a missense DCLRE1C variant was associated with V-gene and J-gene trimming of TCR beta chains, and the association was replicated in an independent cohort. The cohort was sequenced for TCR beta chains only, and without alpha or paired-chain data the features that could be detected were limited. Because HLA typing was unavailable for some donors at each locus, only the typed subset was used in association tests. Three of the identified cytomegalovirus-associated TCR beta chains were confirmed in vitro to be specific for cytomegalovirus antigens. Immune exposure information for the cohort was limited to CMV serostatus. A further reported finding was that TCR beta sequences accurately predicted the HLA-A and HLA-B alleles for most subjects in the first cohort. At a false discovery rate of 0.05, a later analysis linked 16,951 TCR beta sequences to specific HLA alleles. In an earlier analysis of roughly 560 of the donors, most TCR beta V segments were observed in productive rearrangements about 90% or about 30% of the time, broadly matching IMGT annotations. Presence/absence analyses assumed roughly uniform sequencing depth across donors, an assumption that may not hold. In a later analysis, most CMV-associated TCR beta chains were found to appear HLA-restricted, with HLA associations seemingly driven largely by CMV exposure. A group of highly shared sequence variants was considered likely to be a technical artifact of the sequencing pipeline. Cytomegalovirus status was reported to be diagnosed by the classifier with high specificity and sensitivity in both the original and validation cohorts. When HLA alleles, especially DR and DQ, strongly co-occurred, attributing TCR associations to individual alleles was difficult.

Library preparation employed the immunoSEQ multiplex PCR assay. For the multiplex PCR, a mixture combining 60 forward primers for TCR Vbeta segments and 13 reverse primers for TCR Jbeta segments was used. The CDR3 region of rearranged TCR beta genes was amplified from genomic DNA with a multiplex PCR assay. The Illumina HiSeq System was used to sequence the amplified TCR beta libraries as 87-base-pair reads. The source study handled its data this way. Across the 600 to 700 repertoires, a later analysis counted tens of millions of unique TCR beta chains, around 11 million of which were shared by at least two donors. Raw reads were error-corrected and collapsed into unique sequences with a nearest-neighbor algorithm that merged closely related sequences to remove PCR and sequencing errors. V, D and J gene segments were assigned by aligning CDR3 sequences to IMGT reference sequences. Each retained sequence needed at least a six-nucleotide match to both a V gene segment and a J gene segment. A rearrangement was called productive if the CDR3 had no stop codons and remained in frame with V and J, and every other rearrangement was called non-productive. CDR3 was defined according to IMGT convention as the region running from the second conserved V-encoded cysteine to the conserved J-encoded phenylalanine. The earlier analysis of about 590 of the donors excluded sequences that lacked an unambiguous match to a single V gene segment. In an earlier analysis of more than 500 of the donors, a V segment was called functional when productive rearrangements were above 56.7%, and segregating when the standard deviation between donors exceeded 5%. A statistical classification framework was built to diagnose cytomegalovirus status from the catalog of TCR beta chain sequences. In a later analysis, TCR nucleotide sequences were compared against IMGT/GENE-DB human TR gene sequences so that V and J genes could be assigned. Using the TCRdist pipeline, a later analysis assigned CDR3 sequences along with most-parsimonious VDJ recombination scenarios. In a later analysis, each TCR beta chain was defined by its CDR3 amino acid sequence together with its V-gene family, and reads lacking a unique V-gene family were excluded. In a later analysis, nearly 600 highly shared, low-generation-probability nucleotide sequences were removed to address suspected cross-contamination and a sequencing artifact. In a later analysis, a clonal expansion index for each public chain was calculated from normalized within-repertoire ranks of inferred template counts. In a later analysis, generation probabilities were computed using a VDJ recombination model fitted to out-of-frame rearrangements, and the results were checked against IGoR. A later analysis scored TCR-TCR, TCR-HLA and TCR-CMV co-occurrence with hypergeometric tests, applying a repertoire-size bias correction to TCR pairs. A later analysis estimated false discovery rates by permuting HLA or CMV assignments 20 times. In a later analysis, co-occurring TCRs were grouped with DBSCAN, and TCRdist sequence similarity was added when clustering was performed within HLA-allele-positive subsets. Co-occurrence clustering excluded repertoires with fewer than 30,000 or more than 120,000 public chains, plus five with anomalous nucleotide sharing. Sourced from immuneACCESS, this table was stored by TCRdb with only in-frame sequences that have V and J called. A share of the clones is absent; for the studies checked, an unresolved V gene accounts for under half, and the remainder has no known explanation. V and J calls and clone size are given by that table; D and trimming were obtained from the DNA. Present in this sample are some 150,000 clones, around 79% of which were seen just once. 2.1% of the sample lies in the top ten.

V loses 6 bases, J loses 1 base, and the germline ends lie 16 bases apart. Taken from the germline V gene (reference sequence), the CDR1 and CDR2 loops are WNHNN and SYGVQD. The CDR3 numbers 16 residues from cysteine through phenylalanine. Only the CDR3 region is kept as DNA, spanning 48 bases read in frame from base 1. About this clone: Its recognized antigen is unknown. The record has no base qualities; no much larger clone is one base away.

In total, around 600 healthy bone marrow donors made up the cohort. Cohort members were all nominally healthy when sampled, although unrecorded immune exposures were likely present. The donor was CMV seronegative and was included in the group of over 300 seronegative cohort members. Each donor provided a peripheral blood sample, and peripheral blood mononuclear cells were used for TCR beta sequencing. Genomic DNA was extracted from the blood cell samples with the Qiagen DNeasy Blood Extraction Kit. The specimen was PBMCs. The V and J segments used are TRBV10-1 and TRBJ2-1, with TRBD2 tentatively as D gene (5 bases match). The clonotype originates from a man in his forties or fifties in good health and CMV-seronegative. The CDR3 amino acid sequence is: CASRRVGGESYNEQFF. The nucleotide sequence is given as TGCGCCAGCAGGAGGGTTGGTGGGGAGTCCTACAATGAGCAGTTCTTC.